This T cell receptor (beta chain) came from a study of human T cells and chemical hapten exposure. One entry per CDR3 protein results from TCRdb running MiXCR on the RACE reads. The sample lists 50,000 to 60,000 distinct CDR3 sequences; 9.5% to 15% were seen once. Study-wide points: Expanded TCRs made up significantly more big CDR3 similarity clusters than controls did.

Noted time point: patch test 3, about 24 weeks after DPC sensitization. Treatment: therapeutic diphenylcyclopropenone sensitization with weekly scalp DPC. Unfractionated whole blood yielded the extracted total RNA. About this clonotype itself: As yet, its antigen is unknown.

The length of the CDR3 is 11 residues. Trimming cost V 9 bases and J 9 bases, with 12 bases left between them. In germline, CDR1 is KGHSH, CDR2 LQKENI. This chain uses TRBV18 with TRBJ2-1; D unresolved. This sample comprised whole blood, obtained in connection with sensitization to the hapten diphenylcyclopropenone (DPC). The source is a man aged 25 to 40 with alopecia areata. Some clones in this sample may be carry-over from other donors' samples. CDR3 DNA: TGTGCCAGTCACGATAGCATTGAGCAGTTCTTC. It yields the protein CASHDSIEQFF. The variable domain in full, with the rest retrieved from reference TRBV18 and TRBJ2-1, is NAGVMQNPRHLVRRRGQEARLRCSPMKGHSHVYWYRQLPEEGLKFMVYLQKENIIDESGMPKERFSAEFPKEGPSILRIQQVVRGDSAAYFCASHDSIEQFFGPGTRLTVL.